This section outlines one TCR beta chain sequence together with its context. Here immunoSEQ multiplex PCR was the method, and the copy in TCRdb shows in-frame clones only, minus some. The repertoire has approximately 290,000 clones, approximately 84% of them found once; the top ten carry around 16%. The data originate from a study of blood T cell repertoires in COVID-19. Study at large: From the United States, Italy and Spain came samples of acute and convalescent COVID-19.

Trimming removed 1 base at V and 12 bases at J, with 12 bases between. This CDR3 comprises 12 residues. Per germline, CDR1 LGHDT and CDR2 YNNKEL (reference sequence). The receptor was isolated from a person aged 65-85 years with COVID-19, enrolled during active disease. Sequenced input: peripheral blood. V is TRBV3-1 (or the pseudogene TRBV3-2) and J is TRBJ1-2; possible D gene TRBD1, 6 bases. CDR3 DNA sequence: TGTGCCAGCAGCCAAGGGGGGCGTTCAAACACCTTC. Translating gives CASSQGGRSNTF.